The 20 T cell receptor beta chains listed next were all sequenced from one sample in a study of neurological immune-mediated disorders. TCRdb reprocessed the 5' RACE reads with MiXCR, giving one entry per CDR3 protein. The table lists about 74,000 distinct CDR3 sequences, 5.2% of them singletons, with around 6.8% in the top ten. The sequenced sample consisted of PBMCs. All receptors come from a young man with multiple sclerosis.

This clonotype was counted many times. The CDR3, as DNA: TGCAGTGCTAACAGGGTTAATGAGCAGTTCTTC. Translation: CSANRVNEQFF. This chain links TRBV20-1 with TRBJ2-1; perhaps TRBD1 as D (6 bases). The CDR3 runs 11 residues. Trimming pared 4 bases from V and 7 bases from J, leaving 8 bases between. The germline V gene has CDR1 DFQATT and CDR2 SNEGSKA (reference sequence).

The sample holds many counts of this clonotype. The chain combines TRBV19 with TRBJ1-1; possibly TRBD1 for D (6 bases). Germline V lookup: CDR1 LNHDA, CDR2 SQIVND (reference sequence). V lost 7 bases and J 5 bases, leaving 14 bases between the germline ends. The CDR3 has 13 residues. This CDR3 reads CASKAGARTEAFF. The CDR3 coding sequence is TGTGCCAGTAAGGCGGGGGCTCGGACTGAAGCTTTCTTT.

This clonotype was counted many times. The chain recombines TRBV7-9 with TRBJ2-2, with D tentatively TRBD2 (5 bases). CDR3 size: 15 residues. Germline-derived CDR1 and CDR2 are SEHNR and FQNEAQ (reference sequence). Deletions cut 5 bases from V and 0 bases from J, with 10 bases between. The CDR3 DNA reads TGTGCCAGCAGCCCCGGACTGGCGAACACCGGGGAGCTGTTTTTT. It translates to CASSPGLANTGELFF.

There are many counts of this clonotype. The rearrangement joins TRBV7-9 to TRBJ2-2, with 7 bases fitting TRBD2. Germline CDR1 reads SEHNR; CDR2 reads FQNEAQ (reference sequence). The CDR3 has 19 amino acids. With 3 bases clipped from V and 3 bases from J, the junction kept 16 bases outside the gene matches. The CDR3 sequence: CASSFSFPFSRGDTGELFF. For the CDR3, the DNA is TGTGCCAGCAGCTTTTCGTTCCCCTTCAGTCGGGGGGACACCGGGGAGCTGTTTTTT.

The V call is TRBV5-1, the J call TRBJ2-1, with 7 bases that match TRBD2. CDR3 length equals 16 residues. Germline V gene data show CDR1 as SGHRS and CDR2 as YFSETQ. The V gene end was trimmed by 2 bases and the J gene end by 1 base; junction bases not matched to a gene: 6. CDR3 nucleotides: TGCGCCAGCAGCTTCTGGCGGGGGAGATCCTACAATGAGCAGTTCTTC. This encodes CASSFWRGRSYNEQFF.

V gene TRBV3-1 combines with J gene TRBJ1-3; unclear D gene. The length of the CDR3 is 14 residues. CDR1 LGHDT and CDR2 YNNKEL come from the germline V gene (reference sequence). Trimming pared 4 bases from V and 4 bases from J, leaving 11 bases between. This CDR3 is CASSPSTRGNTIYF. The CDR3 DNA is TGTGCCAGCAGCCCTTCGACTCGAGGAAACACCATATATTTT.

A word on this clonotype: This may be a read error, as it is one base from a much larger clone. CDR3 sequence: CTSREGGQGASDTQYF. CDR3 DNA: TGCACCAGCAGGGAAGGAGGACAGGGGGCCTCAGATACGCAGTATTTT. The chain has TRBV5-1 and TRBJ2-3; 11 bases align to TRBD1. CDR1 is SGHRS, CDR2 YFSETQ, per germline. This CDR3 is built from 16 residues.

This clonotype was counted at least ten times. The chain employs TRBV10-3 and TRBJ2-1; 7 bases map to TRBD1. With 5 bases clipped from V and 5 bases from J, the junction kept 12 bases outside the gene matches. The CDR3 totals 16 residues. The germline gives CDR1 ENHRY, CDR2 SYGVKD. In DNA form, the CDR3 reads TGTGCCATCAGTCAATACTCCGTCGACAGGGACAATGAGCAGTTCTTC. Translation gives CAISQYSVDRDNEQFF.

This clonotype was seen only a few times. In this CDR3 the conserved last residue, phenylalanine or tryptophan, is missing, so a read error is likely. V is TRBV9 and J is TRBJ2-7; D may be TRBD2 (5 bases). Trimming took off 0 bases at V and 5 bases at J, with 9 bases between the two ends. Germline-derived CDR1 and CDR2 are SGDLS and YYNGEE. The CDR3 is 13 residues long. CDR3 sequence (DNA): TGTGCCAGCAGCGTAGGCGGGTTGGACGAGCAGTACAAC. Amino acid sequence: CASSVGGLDEQYN.

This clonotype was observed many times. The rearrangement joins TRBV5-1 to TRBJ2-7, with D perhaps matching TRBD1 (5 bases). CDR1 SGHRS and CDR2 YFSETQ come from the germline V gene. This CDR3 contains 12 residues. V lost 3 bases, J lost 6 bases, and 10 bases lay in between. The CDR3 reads CASSSTGFEQYF. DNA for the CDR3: TGCGCCAGCAGCTCTACAGGCTTCGAGCAGTACTTC.

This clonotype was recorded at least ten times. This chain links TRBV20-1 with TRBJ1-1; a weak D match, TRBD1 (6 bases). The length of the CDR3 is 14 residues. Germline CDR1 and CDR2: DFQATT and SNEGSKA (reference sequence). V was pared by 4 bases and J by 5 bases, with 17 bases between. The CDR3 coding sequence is TGCAGTGCTAAATTAGGGGGAGGAGGAACTGAAGCTTTCTTT. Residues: CSAKLGGGGTEAFF.

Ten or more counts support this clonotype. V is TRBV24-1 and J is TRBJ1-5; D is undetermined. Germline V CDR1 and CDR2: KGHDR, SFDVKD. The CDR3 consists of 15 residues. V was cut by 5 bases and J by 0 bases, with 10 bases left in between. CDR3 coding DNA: TGTGCCACCAGTGCGGGGAGCAATAGCAATCAGCCCCAGCATTTT. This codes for CATSAGSNSNQPQHF.

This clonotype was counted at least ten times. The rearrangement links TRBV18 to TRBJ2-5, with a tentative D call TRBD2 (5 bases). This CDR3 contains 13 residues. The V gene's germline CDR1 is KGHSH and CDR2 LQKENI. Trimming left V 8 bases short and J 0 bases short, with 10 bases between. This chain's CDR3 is CASHPGYQETQYF. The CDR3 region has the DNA TGTGCCAGCCACCCGGGGTACCAAGAGACCCAGTACTTC. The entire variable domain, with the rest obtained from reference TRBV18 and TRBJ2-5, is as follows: NAGVMQNPRHLVRRRGQEARLRCSPMKGHSHVYWYRQLPEEGLKFMVYLQKENIIDESGMPKERFSAEFPKEGPSILRIQQVVRGDSAAYFCASHPGYQETQYFGPGTRLLVL.

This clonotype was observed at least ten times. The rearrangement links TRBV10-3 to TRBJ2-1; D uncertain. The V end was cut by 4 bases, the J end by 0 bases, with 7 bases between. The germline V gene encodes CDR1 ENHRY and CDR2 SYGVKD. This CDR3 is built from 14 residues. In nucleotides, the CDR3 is TGTGCCATCAGTGTCAGTAGCTCCTACAATGAGCAGTTCTTC. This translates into CAISVSSSYNEQFF.

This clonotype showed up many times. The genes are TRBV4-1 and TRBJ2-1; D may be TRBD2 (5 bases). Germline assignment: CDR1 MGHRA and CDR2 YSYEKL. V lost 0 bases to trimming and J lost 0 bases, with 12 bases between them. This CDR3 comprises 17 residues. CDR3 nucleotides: TGCGCCAGCAGCCAAGATGGAGTGGGGAGCTCCTACAATGAGCAGTTCTTC. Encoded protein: CASSQDGVGSSYNEQFF.

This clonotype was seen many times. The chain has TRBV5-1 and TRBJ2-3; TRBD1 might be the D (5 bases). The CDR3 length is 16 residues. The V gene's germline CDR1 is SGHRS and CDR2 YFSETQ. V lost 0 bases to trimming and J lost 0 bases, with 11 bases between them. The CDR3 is CASSLADSTSTDTQYF. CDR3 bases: TGCGCCAGCAGCTTGGCTGACAGTACTAGCACAGATACGCAGTATTTT.

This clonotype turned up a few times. The CDR3 loop reads CASSLAVSDTQYF. CDR3 nucleotides: TGTGCCAGCAGCTTAGCGGTTTCAGATACGCAGTATTTT. This chain links TRBV7-2 with TRBJ2-3; the D is unclear. Per the germline V gene, CDR1 is SGHTA and CDR2 is FQGNSA. V shed 0 bases and J shed 4 bases, with 5 bases lying between them. The CDR3 is 13 residues long. Based on the CDR3 plus reference TRBV7-2 and TRBJ2-3, the full variable domain is GAGVSQSPSNKVTEKGKDVELRCDPISGHTALYWYRQSLGQGLEFLIYFQGNSAPDKSGLPSDRFSAERTGGSVSTLTIQRTQQEDSAVYLCASSLAVSDTQYFGPGTRLTVL.

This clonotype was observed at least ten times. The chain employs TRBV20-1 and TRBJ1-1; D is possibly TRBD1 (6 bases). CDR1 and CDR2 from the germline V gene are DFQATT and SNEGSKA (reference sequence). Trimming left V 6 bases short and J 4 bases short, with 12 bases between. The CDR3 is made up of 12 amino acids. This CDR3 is CSADRRSTEAFF. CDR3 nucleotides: TGCAGTGCCGACAGGCGATCCACTGAAGCTTTCTTT.

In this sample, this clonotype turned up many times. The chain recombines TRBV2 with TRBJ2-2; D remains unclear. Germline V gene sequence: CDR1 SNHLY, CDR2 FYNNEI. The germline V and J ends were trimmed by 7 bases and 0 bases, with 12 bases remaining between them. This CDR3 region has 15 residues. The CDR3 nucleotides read TGTGCCAGCATCCCCCCTTACGCGAACACCGGGGAGCTGTTTTTT. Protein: CASIPPYANTGELFF. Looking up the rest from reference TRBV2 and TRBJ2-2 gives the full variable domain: EPEVTQTPSHQVTQMGQEVILRCVPISNHLYFYWYRQILGQKVEFLVSFYNNEISEKSEIFDDQFSVERPDGSNFTLKIRSTKLEDSAMYFCASIPPYANTGELFFGEGSRLTVL.

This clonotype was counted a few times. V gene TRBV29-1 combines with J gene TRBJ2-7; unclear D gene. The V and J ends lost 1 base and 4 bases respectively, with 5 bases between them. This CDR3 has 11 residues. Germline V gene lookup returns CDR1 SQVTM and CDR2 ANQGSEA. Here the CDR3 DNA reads TGCAGCGTTGAAGTCGGATACGAGCAGTACTTC. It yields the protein CSVEVGYEQYF.